Reported below is one T cell receptor beta chain. Its antigen is undetermined. This CDR3 is built from 16 residues. The V gene's germline CDR1 is SGDLS and CDR2 YYNGEE. V was pared by 2 bases and J by 5 bases, with 8 bases of the junction left unmatched. These data belong to a study of vaccination effects on CD4 cells after COVID-19. Study-wide results and caveats: Among infection- and vaccine-induced clones, marked clonal contraction occurred late after vaccination. In the study, convalescent patients were few, and early post-infection timepoints were absent.

With the ViraFEST assay, the study expanded antigen-specific CD4+ T cells using viral peptide pools, then sequenced them. Culture proceeded for about 11 days, and CD4+ T cells were then isolated. No vaccinee had earlier SARS-CoV-2 infection, and nucleocapsid antibodies were negative. A few million PBMC per well were cultured with 9 to 10 IU/ml IL-2 and approximately 10 ug/ml peptides. Profiling relied on immunoSEQ multiplex PCR, and the TCRdb table lists in-frame clones only, not all of them. The sample consists of 20,000 to 25,000 clones, 71% of them appearing once. This TCR derives from a human donor who received a COVID-19 vaccine. The chain joins TRBV9 to TRBJ1-2; 11 nucleotides align to TRBD1. The starting material was CD4+ T cells from PBMCs cultured with HCoV-OC43 spike peptides, obtained before COVID-19 vaccination. Sample subset: HCoV-OC43 spike overlapping peptide pool stimulation. The CDR3: CASSVGGTGGKYGYTF. The CDR3 nucleotides read TGTGCCAGCAGCGTCGGGGGGACAGGGGGGAAATATGGCTACACCTTC.